The T cell receptor beta chain described here comes from a study of CD8+ T cells in alopecia areata. It was cDNA, reverse transcribed from extracted RNA, that served as the sequencing template. Using immunoSEQ multiplex PCR, the repertoire was profiled, and TCRdb retains in-frame clones only, with some absent. The sample records some 200,000 clones, less than 50% being singletons. The sample holds a few counts of this clone. The CDR3 length is 14 residues. Per germline, CDR1 SGHTA and CDR2 FQGNSA. V was shortened by 8 bases and J by 2 bases, with 15 bases between the two germline ends. Treatment in this sample: oral pan-JAK inhibitor, 5-10 mg twice daily.

The specimen comprised CD4+ T cells sorted from blood, sampled at approximately week 37, from a patient treated with tofacitinib. The V call is TRBV7-2, the J call TRBJ2-5; D may correspond to TRBD1 or TRBD2 (5 bases each). This receptor was identified in a human donor with alopecia areata. The CDR3 region has the DNA TGTGCCAGCGGCGTGGGGGTCGGGCAAGAGACCCAGTACTTC. Translation gives CASGVGVGQETQYF.